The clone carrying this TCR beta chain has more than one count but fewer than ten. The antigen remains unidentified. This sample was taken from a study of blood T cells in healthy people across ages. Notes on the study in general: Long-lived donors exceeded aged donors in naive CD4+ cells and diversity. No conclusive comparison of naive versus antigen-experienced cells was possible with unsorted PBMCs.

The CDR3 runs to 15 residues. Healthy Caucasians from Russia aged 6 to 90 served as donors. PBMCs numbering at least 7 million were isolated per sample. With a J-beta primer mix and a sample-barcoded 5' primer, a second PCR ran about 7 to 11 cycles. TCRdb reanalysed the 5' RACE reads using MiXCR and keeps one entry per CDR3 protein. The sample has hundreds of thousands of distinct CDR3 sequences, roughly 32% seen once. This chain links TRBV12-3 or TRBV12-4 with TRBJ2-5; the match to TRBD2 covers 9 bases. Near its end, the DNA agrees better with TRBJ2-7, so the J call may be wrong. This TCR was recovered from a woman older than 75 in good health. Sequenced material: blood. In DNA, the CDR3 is TGTGCCAGCAGTTTGGGGCTAGCGGGATTCTACGAGCAGTACTTC. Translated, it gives CASSLGLAGFYEQYF.